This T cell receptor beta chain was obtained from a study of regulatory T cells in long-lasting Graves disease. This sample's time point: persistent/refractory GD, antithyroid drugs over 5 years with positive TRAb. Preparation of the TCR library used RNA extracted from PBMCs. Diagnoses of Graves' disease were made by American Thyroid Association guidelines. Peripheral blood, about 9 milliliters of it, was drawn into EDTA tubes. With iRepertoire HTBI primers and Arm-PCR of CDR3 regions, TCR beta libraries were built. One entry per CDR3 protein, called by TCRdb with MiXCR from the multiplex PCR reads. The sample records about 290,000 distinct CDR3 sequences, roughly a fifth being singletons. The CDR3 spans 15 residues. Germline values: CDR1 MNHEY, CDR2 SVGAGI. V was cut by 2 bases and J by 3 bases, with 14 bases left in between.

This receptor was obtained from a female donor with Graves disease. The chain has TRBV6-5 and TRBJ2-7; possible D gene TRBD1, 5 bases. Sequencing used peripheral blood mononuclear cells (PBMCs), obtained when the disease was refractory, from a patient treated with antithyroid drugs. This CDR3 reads CASSYGAGVRYEQYF. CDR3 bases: TGTGCCAGCAGTTACGGGGCCGGCGTTCGCTACGAGCAGTACTTC.